A single T cell receptor beta chain is shown here with its context. Both 60 Vbeta primers and 13 Jbeta primers went into the PCR. Measured with immunoSEQ multiplex PCR; TCRdb has only the in-frame clones, and not every one. The table for this sample gives approximately 110,000 clones. This sample was taken from a study of cytomegalovirus exposure and HLA in healthy donors. The CDR3 contains 13 residues. The V end was cut by 4 bases, the J end by 2 bases, with 9 bases between. CDR1 is SEHNR, CDR2 FQNEAQ, per germline (reference sequence). V and J are TRBV7-9 and TRBJ2-7, with D tentatively TRBD2 (6 bases). The source of this sequence is a middle-aged man in good health and CMV-seropositive. The specimen was PBMCs. CDR3 in amino acids: CASSWRGPYEQYF. CDR3 in DNA: TGTGCCAGCAGCTGGCGGGGTCCCTACGAGCAGTACTTC.